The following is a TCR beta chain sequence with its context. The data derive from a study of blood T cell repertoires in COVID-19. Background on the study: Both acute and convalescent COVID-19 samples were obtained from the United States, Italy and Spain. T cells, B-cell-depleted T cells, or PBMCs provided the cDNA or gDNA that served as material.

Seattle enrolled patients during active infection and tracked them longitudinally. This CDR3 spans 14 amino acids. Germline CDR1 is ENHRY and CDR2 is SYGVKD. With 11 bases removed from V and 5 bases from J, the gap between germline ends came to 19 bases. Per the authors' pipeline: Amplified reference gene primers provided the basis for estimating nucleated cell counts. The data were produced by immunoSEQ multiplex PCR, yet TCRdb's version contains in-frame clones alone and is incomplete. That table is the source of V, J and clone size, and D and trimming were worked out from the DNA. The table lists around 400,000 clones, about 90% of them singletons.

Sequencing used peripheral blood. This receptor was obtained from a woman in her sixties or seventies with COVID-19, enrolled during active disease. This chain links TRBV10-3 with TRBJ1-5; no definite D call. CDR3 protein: CAPPHSLGHQPQHF. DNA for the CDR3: TGTGCCCCCCCCCACAGCCTGGGCCATCAGCCCCAGCATTTT.